These 22 T cell receptor beta chains share one sample of origin, sequenced in a study of shared clonotypes between healthy human individuals. Naivety among CD8 cells was defined by CD45RO negativity and positive CCR7 selection, thereby excluding terminally differentiated effector memory CD45RA+ cells. The table came from immunoSEQ multiplex PCR; TCRdb's copy has only in-frame clones and leaves some out. The sample has 800,000 to 950,000 clones; 90% to 98% are singletons. Sequenced input: naive CD8+ T cells sorted from blood. The origin of the receptors is a man aged 25-45 years in good health.

The chain employs TRBV6-5 and TRBJ2-7; 10 bases fit TRBD2. CDR3 length: 13 amino acids. CDR1 MNHEY and CDR2 SVGAGI come from the germline V gene. J was trimmed by 7 bases and V by 4 bases; bases with no gene match: 4. CDR3 protein: CASSLAGGREQYF. The DNA for the CDR3 is TGTGCCAGCAGTTTAGCGGGAGGACGGGAGCAGTACTTC.

V is TRBV29-1 and J is TRBJ1-2, with 9 bases lining up with TRBD1. This CDR3 has 11 residues. Germline values: CDR1 SQVTM, CDR2 ANQGSEA. The ends lost 6 bases at V and 8 bases at J; junction bases unmatched: 4. The CDR3 is CSVRDRVGYTF. In nucleotides, the CDR3 is TGCAGCGTCCGGGACAGGGTCGGCTACACCTTC.

This clone was seen just once. V gene TRBV27 combines with J gene TRBJ1-4; TRBD1 matches 7 bases. The CDR3 sequence is 14 residues long. V lost 6 bases, J lost 8 bases, and 9 bases stayed unmatched. Germline V lookup: CDR1 MNHEY, CDR2 SMNVEV (reference sequence). CDR3 loop: CASRLGGVGEKLFF. DNA for the CDR3: TGTGCCAGCAGATTAGGGGGCGTAGGAGAAAAACTGTTTTTT.

V and J are TRBV6-1 and TRBJ1-5, with D possibly TRBD1 on 5 matching bases. Germline assignment: CDR1 MNHNS and CDR2 SASEGT. Trimming took off 3 bases at V and 5 bases at J, with 14 bases between the two ends. The CDR3 is 15 amino acids. CDR3 protein: CASSDPRGSDQPQHF. The CDR3 region has the DNA TGTGCCAGCAGTGACCCCCGGGGGAGTGATCAGCCCCAGCATTTT.

The count of this clone is one. This chain links TRBV29-1 with TRBJ2-2; 7 nucleotides align to TRBD1. The CDR3 consists of 13 residues. The germline V gene has CDR1 SQVTM and CDR2 ANQGSEA. Trimming cost V 6 bases and J 7 bases; bases outside gene matches: 8. Here the CDR3 DNA reads TGCAGCGTCAGGGACAGTAACCACGGGGAGCTGTTTTTT. Its translation is CSVRDSNHGELFF.

On this clone itself: The identical CDR3 is also encoded by other nucleotide sequences in the sample. The rearrangement links TRBV9 to TRBJ2-3; 8 nucleotides agree with TRBD1. This CDR3 has 15 residues. V was clipped by 4 bases and J by 0 bases; unmatched bases: 4. Germline CDR1 reads SGDLS; CDR2 reads YYNGEE. CDR3 protein: CASSFRQGSTDTQYF. As DNA, the CDR3 is TGTGCCAGCAGCTTCCGACAGGGGAGCACAGATACGCAGTATTTT. The complete variable domain, with remaining parts taken from reference TRBV9 and TRBJ2-3, reads DSGVTQTPKHLITATGQRVTLRCSPRSGDLSVYWYQQSLDQGLQFLIQYYNGEERAKGNILERFSAQQFPDLHSELNLSSLELGDSALYFCASSFRQGSTDTQYFGPGTRLTVL.

The chain is built from TRBV4-2 and TRBJ2-1; 12 nucleotides align to TRBD2. CDR1 and CDR2 (germline): LGHNA, YNFKEQ. V dropped 5 bases and J dropped 2; count of bases not matched to a gene: 16. This CDR3 is built from 20 residues. The CDR3 DNA reads as TGTGCCAGCAGCGACTACCCGGGGTCTAGCGGGAGGGCCGCCTACAATGAGCAGTTCTTC. This translates into CASSDYPGSSGRAAYNEQFF.

This chain links TRBV5-1 with TRBJ1-2; maybe TRBD1 (6 bases). The CDR3 contains 15 residues. CDR1 SGHRS and CDR2 YFSETQ come from the germline V gene. Trimming cost V 4 bases and J 7 bases, with 20 bases left between them. CDR3 in amino acids: CASSPTPGEASGYTF. The CDR3 DNA sequence: TGCGCCAGCAGCCCGACCCCAGGGGAAGCAAGTGGCTACACCTTC.

The chain is built from TRBV25-1 and TRBJ1-5; 9 positions agree with TRBD1. The length of the CDR3 is 17 residues. J lost 5 bases, V lost 5 bases, and 13 bases had no gene match. CDR1 is MGHDK, CDR2 SYGVNS, per germline. The CDR3 region has the DNA TGTGCCAGCAGTTCCGGGACAGGGTTAAGGGAGGATCAGCCCCAGCATTTT. Translation gives CASSSGTGLREDQPQHF.

This clone showed up just once. This rearrangement joins TRBV7-9 to TRBJ2-4, with D possibly matching TRBD2 (5 bases). The V and J ends lost 6 bases and 8 bases respectively, with 17 bases between them. CDR3 length equals 14 residues. Germline loops: CDR1 SEHNR, CDR2 FQNEAQ (reference sequence). The CDR3 loop reads CASRPLSGRDIQYF. The CDR3 region has the DNA TGTGCCAGCAGACCCCTTAGTGGGAGAGACATTCAGTACTTC.

The chain has TRBV5-6 and TRBJ1-2; the match to TRBD1 covers 7 bases. CDR1 and CDR2 from the germline V gene are SGHDT and YYEEEE. This CDR3 comprises 17 residues. V lost 3 bases, J lost 0 bases, and 11 bases stayed unmatched. The CDR3 loop is CASSSGTAFKANYGYTF. The CDR3 DNA follows: TGTGCCAGCAGCTCCGGGACAGCCTTCAAAGCTAACTATGGCTACACCTTC.

The genes are TRBV2 and TRBJ2-7; D is unclear. The CDR3 is 13 amino acids. CDR1 is SNHLY and CDR2 is FYNNEI in the germline V gene. V lost 1 base to trimming and J lost 4 bases, with 8 bases between them. The CDR3 DNA reads TGTGCCAGCAGTGAAGGCACGACGTACGAGCAGTACTTC. It is translated as CASSEGTTYEQYF.

The rearrangement uses TRBV6-4 and TRBJ2-7; tentatively, D is TRBD2 (6 bases). The CDR3 runs to 12 residues. The germline V and J ends were trimmed by 11 bases and 2 bases, with 13 bases remaining between them. Germline CDR1 MRHNA, CDR2 SNTAGT. This CDR3 is CAPAGRTYEQYF. The CDR3 nucleotides read TGTGCCCCAGCGGGCCGAACCTACGAGCAGTACTTC.

The chain recombines TRBV7-2 with TRBJ2-1; TRBD2 agrees at 7 bases. The V segment lost 4 bases and the J segment 0 bases; nucleotides outside the gene matches: 9. This CDR3 spans 17 amino acids. Germline CDR1 SGHTA, CDR2 FQGNSA. The CDR3 region is CASSSRNSGYSYNEQFF. The CDR3 DNA reads as TGTGCCAGCAGCTCTCGCAATAGCGGGTACTCCTACAATGAGCAGTTCTTC.

As for this clone: The sample has other DNA sequences that encode this CDR3 too. The chain recombines TRBV27 with TRBJ1-2, with 9 bases fitting TRBD1. The CDR3 loop spans 14 amino acids. Germline values: CDR1 MNHEY, CDR2 SMNVEV (reference sequence). The V segment lost 5 bases and the J segment 7 bases; nucleotides outside the gene matches: 8. The CDR3 here is CASSPGQGIGGYTF. The CDR3 DNA is TGTGCCAGCAGTCCGGGACAGGGTATCGGTGGCTACACCTTC.

The V and J genes are TRBV29-1 and TRBJ2-1; TRBD1 matches at 8 bases. CDR3 length: 14 amino acids. Germline V lookup: CDR1 SQVTM, CDR2 ANQGSEA. Losses at the gene ends were 6 bases for V and 0 bases for J; bases not matched to a gene: 4. Here the CDR3 reads CSVEDRVSYNEQFF. The DNA of the CDR3 is TGCAGCGTCGAGGACAGGGTCTCCTACAATGAGCAGTTCTTC.

This clone was seen once. The chain carries TRBV7-3 and TRBJ1-1, with no clear D. V was clipped by 0 bases and J by 2 bases, with 10 bases between them. The CDR3 is made up of 15 amino acids. CDR1 SGHTA and CDR2 FQGTGA come from the germline V gene. This CDR3 reads CASSLTGTGNTEAFF. The CDR3 DNA sequence: TGTGCCAGCAGCTTAACGGGAACGGGCAACACTGAAGCTTTCTTT.

The genes are TRBV9 and TRBJ2-6; the D is unclear. The length of the CDR3 is 15 residues. Germline V gene lookup returns CDR1 SGDLS and CDR2 YYNGEE. V dropped 4 bases and J dropped 0 bases, with 8 bases sitting between them. Here the CDR3 reads CASSPRGSGANVLTF. CDR3 coding DNA: TGTGCCAGCAGCCCCCGAGGCTCTGGGGCCAACGTCCTGACTTTC.

The V call is TRBV27, the J call TRBJ2-7, with 9 positions matching TRBD2. The CDR3 spans 17 residues. Looked up from germline, CDR1 is MNHEY and CDR2 is SMNVEV (reference sequence). V shed 5 bases and J 3 bases; nucleotides not matched to a gene: 14. Here the CDR3 reads CASSALLSGSVFYEQYF. The DNA for the CDR3 is TGTGCCAGCAGTGCTCTACTTAGCGGGAGTGTCTTCTACGAGCAGTACTTC.

CDR3 coding DNA: TGTGCCAGCAGCCCAAGCGGACAGACTGAAGCTTTCTTT. It specifies CASSPSGQTEAFF. This chain links TRBV6-5 with TRBJ1-1, with D possibly TRBD1 on 6 matching bases. V lost 6 bases and J lost 5, with 13 bases in between. The length of the CDR3 is 13 residues. CDR1 and CDR2 from the germline V gene are MNHEY and SVGAGI.

This chain links TRBV4-2 with TRBJ2-3; 7 nucleotides agree with TRBD2. CDR1 is LGHNA, CDR2 YNFKEQ, per germline. The CDR3 spans 15 residues. The V segment lost 1 base and the J segment 2 bases; nucleotides outside the gene matches: 3. DNA for the CDR3: TGTGCCAGCAGCCAAGTAGCGGGTGACACAGATACGCAGTATTTT. Translated, it gives CASSQVAGDTDTQYF.

V and J are TRBV7-9 and TRBJ1-2, with D unclear. V was trimmed by 5 bases and J by 5 bases, leaving 12 bases between them. The CDR3 extends over 13 amino acids. Per the germline V gene, CDR1 is SEHNR and CDR2 is FQNEAQ (reference sequence). CDR3 sequence: CASSREPRYGYTF. The CDR3 DNA follows: TGTGCCAGCAGCAGGGAGCCGAGGTATGGCTACACCTTC. The full variable domain, with the rest looked up from reference TRBV7-9 and TRBJ1-2, is DTGVSQNPRHKITKRGQNVTFRCDPISEHNRLYWYRQTLGQGPEFLTYFQNEAQLEKSRLLSDRFSAERPKGSFSTLEIQRTEQGDSAMYLCASSREPRYGYTFGSGTRLTVV.